This TCR beta chain was captured by sequencing in a study of blood T cell repertoires in COVID-19. In the study overall: Spain, Italy and the United States supplied samples that represented acute and convalescent COVID-19. From T cells, B-cell-depleted T cells, or PBMCs came the material, which was cDNA or gDNA.

The CDR3 is 15 residues long. V lost 4 bases and J lost 1, with 12 bases in between. CDR1 is MDHEN and CDR2 is SYDVKM in the germline V gene. Data came from immunoSEQ multiplex PCR; TCRdb stores just in-frame clones and leaves some out. The repertoire consists of roughly 250,000 clones, with approximately 79% occurring once and the leading ten covering around 4.1%. The sequencing sample was made of peripheral blood. The TCR sequence derives from a woman aged 40 to 50 with active or convalescent COVID-19. The chain has TRBV28 and TRBJ2-3; a possible D gene is TRBD1 (6 bases). Here the CDR3 reads CASSSGDGRTDTQYF. CDR3 sequence (DNA): TGTGCCAGCAGTTCAGGGGACGGCCGCACAGATACGCAGTATTTT.